This TCR beta chain is drawn from a study of blood T cells in healthy people across ages. Notes on the study in general: TCR beta diversity per million T cells fell roughly linearly with age. Changes seen in expanded clonotypes were possibly confounded by donor CMV status left unknown. Calculation of diversity from one million T cells yielded estimates considered to be underestimates.

The CDR3 is 15 amino acids. The germline V gene encodes CDR1 SEHNR and CDR2 FQNEAQ (reference sequence). The trim removed 4 bases at V and 10 bases at J, leaving 10 bases unmatched. About this clonotype itself: Its antigen is currently unknown.

The authors ran a second PCR of 7 to 11 cycles using a sample-barcoded 5' primer and a J-beta primer mix. Each CDR3 protein is one row after TCRdb ran MiXCR on the 5' RACE reads. The table has just over 800,000 distinct CDR3 sequences, around 62% seen once; the top ten hold about a quarter. The rearrangement uses TRBV7-9 and TRBJ1-1; 12 nucleotides align to TRBD1. The sequence came from a man in his thirties or forties in good health. The sample was blood. The CDR3 DNA reads as TGTGCCAGCAGCTCGGTCGGGACAGGGGGCTCCGGAGCTTTCTTT. It yields the protein CASSSVGTGGSGAFF.